This is a list of T cell receptor beta chains from one sample in a study of T cells after yellow fever vaccination. TCRdb processed the 5' RACE reads anew with MiXCR; each CDR3 protein has one entry. The sample lists 300,000 to 450,000 distinct CDR3 sequences, approximately 5.7% seen once, with approximately 15% in the top ten. Sequenced material: PBMCs, taken 5 days after the yellow fever booster vaccination. Receptors were obtained from a man aged 25 to 45 who received the YFV17D yellow fever vaccine. Both conserved end residues are part of each CDR3. The order of the fields is J gene, V gene, D gene, clone size, CDR3 protein, CDR3 DNA. D genes are given only for firm matches. Clone size is shown for a subset of rows, as once, few, many or a class of expanded clone.

j_call: TRBJ2-1; v_call: TRBV7-9; d_call: NA; clone_size: many; cdr3_aa: CASRSNQGTTYNEQFF; cdr3_nt: TGTGCCAGCAGATCCAACCAGGGGACAACCTACAATGAGCAGTTCTTC
j_call: TRBJ2-3; v_call: TRBV28; d_call: NA; clone_size: NA; cdr3_aa: CASRGSGYTDTQYF; cdr3_nt: TGTGCCAGCAGAGGAAGTGGGTATACAGATACGCAGTATTTT
j_call: TRBJ1-5; v_call: TRBV7-2; d_call: NA; clone_size: many; cdr3_aa: CASSPRHTASNQPQHF; cdr3_nt: TGTGCCAGCAGCCCCCGGCACACGGCTAGCAATCAGCCCCAGCATTTT
j_call: TRBJ2-3; v_call: TRBV7-2; d_call: NA; clone_size: few; cdr3_aa: CASRLSSLTQYF; cdr3_nt: TGTGCCAGCAGACTGTCATCCCTCACGCAGTATTTT
j_call: TRBJ2-3; v_call: TRBV7-2; d_call: TRBD1; clone_size: NA; cdr3_aa: CASSLGTGPDTQYF; cdr3_nt: TGTGCCAGCAGCTTAGGGACAGGGCCAGATACGCAGTATTTT
j_call: TRBJ2-3; v_call: TRBV5-1; d_call: NA; clone_size: NA; cdr3_aa: CASSSEQADTQYF; cdr3_nt: TGCGCCAGCAGCTCGGAACAGGCAGATACGCAGTATTTT
j_call: TRBJ1-6; v_call: TRBV7-8; d_call: NA; clone_size: few; cdr3_aa: CASSLGGGRTNSPLHF; cdr3_nt: TGTGCCAGCAGCTTAGGTGGGGGGAGGACGAATTCACCCCTCCACTTT
j_call: TRBJ2-5; v_call: TRBV20-1; d_call: TRBD1; clone_size: few; cdr3_aa: CSARGDRGSPETQYF; cdr3_nt: TGCAGTGCTAGAGGAGACAGGGGGAGCCCGGAGACCCAGTACTTC
j_call: TRBJ2-7; v_call: TRBV20-1; d_call: TRBD2; clone_size: NA; cdr3_aa: CSARVAGGLNKQYF; cdr3_nt: TGCAGTGCTAGGGTAGCGGGAGGCCTGAACAAGCAGTACTTC
j_call: TRBJ2-3; v_call: TRBV29-1; d_call: NA; clone_size: NA; cdr3_aa: CSVEDYSGTDTQYF; cdr3_nt: TGCAGCGTCGAGGACTATTCAGGCACAGATACGCAGTATTTT
j_call: TRBJ2-7; v_call: TRBV18; d_call: NA; clone_size: few; cdr3_aa: CASSPQRPRTYEQYF; cdr3_nt: TGTGCCAGCTCACCACAGAGACCCAGAACCTACGAGCAGTACTTC
j_call: TRBJ2-7; v_call: TRBV12-3/TRBV12-4; d_call: NA; clone_size: NA; cdr3_aa: CASSLTGPYEQYF; cdr3_nt: TGTGCCAGCAGTTTGACAGGACCCTACGAGCAGTACTTC
j_call: TRBJ2-3; v_call: TRBV5-1; d_call: NA; clone_size: few; cdr3_aa: CASSLIPGYTDTQYF; cdr3_nt: TGCGCCAGCAGCTTAATACCCGGTTACACAGATACGCAGTATTTT
j_call: TRBJ2-1; v_call: TRBV9; d_call: NA; clone_size: many; cdr3_aa: CASSNAWDEQFF; cdr3_nt: TGTGCCAGCTCGAATGCTTGGGATGAGCAGTTCTTC
j_call: TRBJ2-2; v_call: TRBV18; d_call: NA; clone_size: many; cdr3_aa: CASSPGQRTITGELFF; cdr3_nt: TGTGCCAGCTCACCCGGGCAGCGCACAATAACCGGGGAGCTGTTTTTT
j_call: TRBJ2-1; v_call: TRBV7-3; d_call: TRBD2; clone_size: many; cdr3_aa: CASSEGLAGGVDEQFF; cdr3_nt: TGTGCCAGCAGCGAGGGACTAGCGGGGGGGGTCGATGAGCAGTTCTTC
j_call: TRBJ2-7; v_call: TRBV20-1; d_call: TRBD2; clone_size: NA; cdr3_aa: CSATSPFGRAGLDEQYF; cdr3_nt: TGCAGTGCCACCTCCCCTTTTGGGAGGGCCGGGTTGGACGAGCAGTACTTC
j_call: TRBJ2-7; v_call: TRBV4-3; d_call: NA; clone_size: few; cdr3_aa: CASSQDRDGYEQYF; cdr3_nt: TGCGCCAGCAGCCAAGACAGGGATGGCTACGAGCAGTACTTC
j_call: TRBJ2-1; v_call: TRBV10-2; d_call: NA; clone_size: few; cdr3_aa: CASSDSTGRAYNEQFF; cdr3_nt: TGCGCCAGCAGCGACTCTACAGGGCGAGCCTACAATGAGCAGTTCTTC
j_call: TRBJ1-2; v_call: TRBV29-1; d_call: TRBD1; clone_size: few; cdr3_aa: CSVSRTGQDNYGYTF; cdr3_nt: TGCAGCGTTTCTCGCACGGGACAGGACAACTATGGCTACACCTTC
j_call: TRBJ1-3; v_call: TRBV12-3/TRBV12-4; d_call: TRBD1; clone_size: many; cdr3_aa: CASSFDRAGNTIYF; cdr3_nt: TGTGCCAGCAGTTTCGACAGGGCTGGAAACACCATATATTTT
j_call: TRBJ1-2; v_call: TRBV5-1; d_call: NA; clone_size: many; cdr3_aa: CASSLDRNYGYTF; cdr3_nt: TGCGCCAGCAGTTTAGACAGAAACTATGGCTACACCTTC
j_call: TRBJ1-1; v_call: TRBV10-3; d_call: NA; clone_size: few; cdr3_aa: CAISIENTEAFF; cdr3_nt: TGTGCCATCAGTATAGAGAACACTGAAGCTTTCTTT
j_call: TRBJ2-2; v_call: TRBV4-1; d_call: TRBD2; clone_size: once; cdr3_aa: CASSYIAGGLIGEQFF; cdr3_nt: TGCGCCAGCAGTTACATAGCGGGAGGGCTGATCGGGGAGCAGTTTTTT
j_call: TRBJ2-3; v_call: TRBV20-1; d_call: NA; clone_size: many; cdr3_aa: CSARGPPDTQYF; cdr3_nt: TGCAGTGCTAGAGGGCCCCCAGATACGCAGTATTTT
j_call: TRBJ2-7; v_call: TRBV12-3/TRBV12-4; d_call: TRBD2; clone_size: NA; cdr3_aa: CASSFRDRGGYEQYF; cdr3_nt: TGTGCCAGCAGTTTCCGGGACCGGGGAGGGTACGAGCAGTACTTC